These 26 T cell receptor beta chains share one sample of origin, sequenced in a study of cytomegalovirus exposure and HLA in healthy donors. PCR primers comprised 60 Vbeta and 13 Jbeta primers. Using immunoSEQ multiplex PCR, the repertoire was profiled, and TCRdb retains in-frame clones only, with some absent. The data contain 150,000 to 200,000 clones, roughly 90% of them singletons. The specimen sequenced was PBMCs. These TCRs come from a girl under two years old in good health and CMV-seronegative.

CDR3 residues: CASSIDRVRIGNQPQHF. CDR3 coding DNA: TGTGCCAGTAGTATAGACAGGGTTAGAATTGGGAATCAGCCCCAGCATTTT. This chain uses TRBV19 with TRBJ1-5, with D possibly TRBD1 on 5 matching bases. The germline V and J ends were trimmed by 0 bases and 4 bases, with 16 bases remaining between them. Germline CDR1 reads LNHDA; CDR2 reads SQIVND (reference sequence). This CDR3 comprises 17 residues.

The V call is TRBV19, the J call TRBJ1-2, with D uncertain. V was cut by 2 bases and J by 7 bases, with 14 bases left in between. This CDR3 comprises 14 residues. CDR1 and CDR2 (germline): LNHDA, SQIVND (reference sequence). CDR3: CASSITHRGSGYTF. DNA for the CDR3: TGTGCCAGTAGTATAACCCATCGAGGGTCTGGCTACACCTTC.

The genes are TRBV19 and TRBJ1-2; TRBD1 aligns across 10 bases. The CDR3 is made up of 15 amino acids. V lost 7 bases and J lost 5; bases outside the gene matches: 10. In germline, CDR1 is LNHDA, CDR2 SQIVND (reference sequence). This CDR3 is CASTPPRTGGYGYTF. The DNA for the CDR3 is TGTGCCAGTACCCCCCCTAGGACAGGGGGATATGGCTACACCTTC.

The chain joins TRBV5-1 to TRBJ1-1; no reliable D call. Germline CDR1 and CDR2: SGHRS and YFSETQ. Trimming took off 0 bases at V and 1 base at J, with 4 bases between the two ends. The CDR3 totals 13 residues. CDR3 region: CASSLAQNTEAFF. The CDR3, as DNA: TGCGCCAGCAGCTTGGCACAGAACACTGAAGCTTTCTTT.

Comments on this clone: One end of the junction is discordant with germline, which a read error may explain. The sample carries other DNA sequences with the same CDR3. The rearrangement uses TRBV7-2 and TRBJ2-2, with TRBD2 matching 8 bases. CDR3 length equals 14 residues. Germline V lookup: CDR1 SGHTA, CDR2 FQGNSA. The CDR3 spells CASSLTLAGTGLFF. DNA for the CDR3: TGCGCCAGCAGCTTAACCCTAGCGGGTACAGGGTTGTTTTTT.

V and J are TRBV7-3 and TRBJ2-5; 8 bases are shared with TRBD1. Matching the DNA end better, TRBJ2-7 makes the J call doubtful. The CDR3 covers 18 residues. In germline, CDR1 is SGHTA, CDR2 FQGTGA. The CDR3 loop is CASSSRQGWRLGFREQYF. CDR3 nucleotides: TGTGCCAGCAGCTCACGACAGGGGTGGAGACTAGGGTTTCGCGAGCAGTACTTC.

This clone turned up a few times. The V and J genes are TRBV27 and TRBJ2-7; perhaps TRBD1 as D (6 bases). The V and J ends lost 3 bases and 4 bases respectively, with 13 bases between them. The germline V gene has CDR1 MNHEY and CDR2 SMNVEV (reference sequence). The CDR3 extends over 14 amino acids. The CDR3 sequence is CASSFSTGLYEQYF. CDR3 coding DNA: TGTGCCAGCAGTTTTTCCACAGGGCTGTACGAGCAGTACTTC.

CDR3 in amino acids: CASSIGSGTGVGNTIYF. The CDR3 DNA reads TGTGCCAGTAGTATCGGCTCCGGGACAGGGGTTGGAAACACCATATATTTT. The V call is TRBV19, the J call TRBJ1-3; 10 nucleotides align to TRBD1. The CDR3 extends over 17 amino acids. The ends lost 3 bases at V and 3 bases at J; junction bases unmatched: 8. In germline, CDR1 is LNHDA, CDR2 SQIVND (reference sequence).

The J gene is TRBJ2-7, the V gene TRBV5-4; D may be TRBD2 (5 bases). Germline values: CDR1 SGHNT, CDR2 YYREEE (reference sequence). The CDR3 runs 14 residues. V lost 3 bases and J 2 bases, leaving 12 bases between the germline ends. The CDR3 DNA reads as TGTGCCAGCAGCTCGGGAAAACGAGCCTACGAGCAGTACTTC. The encoded protein is CASSSGKRAYEQYF.

This chain links TRBV6-1 with TRBJ2-7; 7 nucleotides line up with TRBD1. Looked up from germline, CDR1 is MNHNS and CDR2 is SASEGT. There are 14 residues in the CDR3. The J segment lost 0 bases and the V segment lost 7 bases, leaving 6 bases of the junction unmatched. Written as DNA, the CDR3 is TGTGCCAGCACCAGGGACAGTTCCTCCTACGAGCAGTACTTC. As protein: CASTRDSSSYEQYF.

The chain recombines TRBV10-3 with TRBJ2-7, with 9 bases fitting TRBD2. This CDR3 comprises 16 residues. Germline lookup yields CDR1 ENHRY and CDR2 SYGVKD. Trimming at V came to 8 bases and at J to 1 base, leaving 12 bases not matched to a gene. DNA of the CDR3: TGTGCCATCGGTGCGGGGGGGCGAAGTGGATCCTACGAGCAGTACTTC. The encoded protein is CAIGAGGRSGSYEQYF.

The V call is TRBV7-8, the J call TRBJ1-2, with 7 positions matching TRBD1. V shed 2 bases and J 5 bases; nucleotides not matched to a gene: 8. The CDR3 sequence is 15 residues long. From germline, CDR1 is SGHVS and CDR2 FQNEAQ. The CDR3 DNA reads TGTGCCAGCAGCTTACGGCAGGGGGGCGAGTATGGCTACACCTTC. It translates to CASSLRQGGEYGYTF.

This clone was counted once. The V call is TRBV7-6, the J call TRBJ2-7, with 7 bases matching TRBD1. The CDR3 sequence is 16 residues long. V shed 1 base, J shed 1 base, and the junction held 7 bases outside the gene matches. Germline V lookup: CDR1 SGHVS, CDR2 FNYEAQ. In nucleotides, the CDR3 is TGTGCCAGCAGCTTAGAGTCGAGACAGGGATCCTACGAGCAGTACTTC. This sequence encodes CASSLESRQGSYEQYF.

The sample holds a few counts of this clone. The chain couples TRBV9 to TRBJ2-1, with a tentative D call TRBD2 (5 bases). Germline-derived CDR1 and CDR2 are SGDLS and YYNGEE. The length of the CDR3 is 16 residues. The V gene lost 3 bases and the J gene lost 0 bases, with 13 bases spanning the gap. This CDR3 reads CASSALGVSSYNEQFF. The CDR3 DNA reads as TGTGCCAGCAGCGCCCTCGGGGTGAGCTCCTACAATGAGCAGTTCTTC.

V gene TRBV18 combines with J gene TRBJ1-1, with no clear D. Per germline, CDR1 KGHSH and CDR2 LQKENI. The CDR3 is 13 amino acids. V lost 3 bases, J lost 1 base, and 6 bases lay in between. The CDR3 bases are TGTGCCAGCTCACCGGCCCCGAACACTGAAGCTTTCTTT. Protein sequence: CASSPAPNTEAFF.

J is TRBJ1-2 and V is TRBV30; D is perhaps TRBD1 (6 bases). The length of the CDR3 is 14 residues. Trimming removed 1 base from V and 4 bases from J, with 13 bases in between. Germline CDR1 reads GTSNPN; CDR2 reads SVGIG (reference sequence). CDR3 sequence: CAWSAQGLPYGYTF. DNA of the CDR3: TGTGCCTGGAGTGCACAGGGCCTCCCCTATGGCTACACCTTC.

J is TRBJ2-3 and V is TRBV7-9; 9 nucleotides align to TRBD2. This CDR3 region has 14 residues. Germline values: CDR1 SEHNR, CDR2 FQNEAQ (reference sequence). J gave up 12 bases and V 0 bases, and 7 bases lay outside the gene matches. The chain's CDR3 is CASSLAASGVEQYF. The CDR3, as DNA: TGTGCCAGCAGCTTAGCGGCTAGCGGGGTAGAACAGTATTTT.

The V and J genes are TRBV7-9 and TRBJ1-2; tentatively, D is TRBD1 (6 bases). Germline V gives CDR1 SEHNR, CDR2 FQNEAQ (reference sequence). The CDR3 sequence is 13 residues long. V gave up 4 bases and J gave up 10 bases, with 16 bases separating them. In DNA form, the CDR3 reads TGTGCCAGCAGCTCTTACAGGGAGATAGACTACACCTTC. Protein product: CASSSYREIDYTF. Together with reference TRBV7-9 and TRBJ1-2, the CDR3 gives the full variable domain: DTGVSQNPRHKITKRGQNVTFRCDPISEHNRLYWYRQTLGQGPEFLTYFQNEAQLEKSRLLSDRFSAERPKGSFSTLEIQRTEQGDSAMYLCASSSYREIDYTFGSGTRLTVV.

The rearrangement links TRBV27 to TRBJ2-1, with a tentative D call TRBD1 (6 bases). Trimming stripped 6 bases from V and 12 bases from J, with 18 bases between. The CDR3 has 13 residues. Germline values: CDR1 MNHEY, CDR2 SMNVEV (reference sequence). This CDR3 is CASRARGHLGQFF. The CDR3 DNA is TGTGCCAGCAGAGCCCGGGGACACCTTGGGCAGTTCTTC.

This clone was found once. This CDR3 is missing its conserved last phenylalanine or tryptophan, likely due to a read error. The DNA is left out, because the CDR3 cannot be placed on it with certainty; the CDR3 is given as TCRdb lists it. This chain links TRBV11-3 with TRBJ1-3. Germline CDR1 reads SGHNT; CDR2 reads YENEEA. Termini included, the CDR3 measures 8 amino acids. This CDR3 reads CASSPNAV.

The rearrangement links TRBV4-2 to TRBJ2-3; 9 bases map to TRBD1. This CDR3 region has 23 residues. Losses at the gene ends were 0 bases for V and 6 bases for J; bases not matched to a gene: 28. The V gene's germline CDR1 is LGHNA and CDR2 YNFKEQ. CDR3 in DNA: TGTGCCAGCAGCCAAGATCGTCTGTCCGGGACAGGGTGGAGACTAGGGGGGGCTGATACGCAGTATTTT. Its protein is CASSQDRLSGTGWRLGGADTQYF.

V is TRBV19 and J is TRBJ1-1; no clear D. The CDR3 is 11 amino acids. The germline V and J ends were trimmed by 1 base and 7 bases, with 4 bases remaining between them. CDR1 is LNHDA, CDR2 SQIVND, per germline (reference sequence). The CDR3 reads CASSIVSEAFF. The CDR3 bases are TGTGCCAGTAGTATAGTTAGTGAAGCTTTCTTT.

The chain carries TRBV18 and TRBJ2-7; 7 bases line up with TRBD1. The germline V gene has CDR1 KGHSH and CDR2 LQKENI. This CDR3 spans 14 amino acids. The V gene end was trimmed by 1 base and the J gene end by 7 bases; junction bases not matched to a gene: 7. The CDR3 coding sequence is TGTGCCAGCTCACCACAGGGGGCTTTAAGGGAGCAGTACTTC. It encodes CASSPQGALREQYF.

CDR3 DNA: TGTGCCAGCAGTTACTCGGAACTAGCATACAATGAGCAGTTCTTC. Translation: CASSYSELAYNEQFF. The gene calls are TRBV6-6 and TRBJ2-1; maybe TRBD2 (6 bases). Trimming took 0 bases from V and 4 from J, leaving 10 bases between them. CDR1 is MNHNY and CDR2 is SVGAGI in the germline V gene (reference sequence). The CDR3 sequence is 15 residues long.

The table lists this clone with a count of one. The J gene is TRBJ2-7, the V gene TRBV6-5, with a tentative D call TRBD1 (5 bases). V gave up 7 bases and J gave up 6 bases, with 22 bases separating them. This CDR3 is built from 15 residues. Per the germline V gene, CDR1 is MNHEY and CDR2 is SVGAGI. Written as DNA, the CDR3 is TGTGCCAGCATCAGCCTAACAGGTTTGACGGGCGAGCAGTACTTC. Amino acids: CASISLTGLTGEQYF.

This chain joins TRBV2 and TRBJ1-1; the match to TRBD1 covers 9 bases. The CDR3 is 13 residues long. Unmatched junction bases numbered 5, after V lost 9 bases and J lost 3 bases. Germline CDR1 and CDR2: SNHLY and FYNNEI. This CDR3 is CASRGDRDTEAFF. As DNA, the CDR3 is TGTGCCAGTCGTGGGGACAGGGACACTGAAGCTTTCTTT.